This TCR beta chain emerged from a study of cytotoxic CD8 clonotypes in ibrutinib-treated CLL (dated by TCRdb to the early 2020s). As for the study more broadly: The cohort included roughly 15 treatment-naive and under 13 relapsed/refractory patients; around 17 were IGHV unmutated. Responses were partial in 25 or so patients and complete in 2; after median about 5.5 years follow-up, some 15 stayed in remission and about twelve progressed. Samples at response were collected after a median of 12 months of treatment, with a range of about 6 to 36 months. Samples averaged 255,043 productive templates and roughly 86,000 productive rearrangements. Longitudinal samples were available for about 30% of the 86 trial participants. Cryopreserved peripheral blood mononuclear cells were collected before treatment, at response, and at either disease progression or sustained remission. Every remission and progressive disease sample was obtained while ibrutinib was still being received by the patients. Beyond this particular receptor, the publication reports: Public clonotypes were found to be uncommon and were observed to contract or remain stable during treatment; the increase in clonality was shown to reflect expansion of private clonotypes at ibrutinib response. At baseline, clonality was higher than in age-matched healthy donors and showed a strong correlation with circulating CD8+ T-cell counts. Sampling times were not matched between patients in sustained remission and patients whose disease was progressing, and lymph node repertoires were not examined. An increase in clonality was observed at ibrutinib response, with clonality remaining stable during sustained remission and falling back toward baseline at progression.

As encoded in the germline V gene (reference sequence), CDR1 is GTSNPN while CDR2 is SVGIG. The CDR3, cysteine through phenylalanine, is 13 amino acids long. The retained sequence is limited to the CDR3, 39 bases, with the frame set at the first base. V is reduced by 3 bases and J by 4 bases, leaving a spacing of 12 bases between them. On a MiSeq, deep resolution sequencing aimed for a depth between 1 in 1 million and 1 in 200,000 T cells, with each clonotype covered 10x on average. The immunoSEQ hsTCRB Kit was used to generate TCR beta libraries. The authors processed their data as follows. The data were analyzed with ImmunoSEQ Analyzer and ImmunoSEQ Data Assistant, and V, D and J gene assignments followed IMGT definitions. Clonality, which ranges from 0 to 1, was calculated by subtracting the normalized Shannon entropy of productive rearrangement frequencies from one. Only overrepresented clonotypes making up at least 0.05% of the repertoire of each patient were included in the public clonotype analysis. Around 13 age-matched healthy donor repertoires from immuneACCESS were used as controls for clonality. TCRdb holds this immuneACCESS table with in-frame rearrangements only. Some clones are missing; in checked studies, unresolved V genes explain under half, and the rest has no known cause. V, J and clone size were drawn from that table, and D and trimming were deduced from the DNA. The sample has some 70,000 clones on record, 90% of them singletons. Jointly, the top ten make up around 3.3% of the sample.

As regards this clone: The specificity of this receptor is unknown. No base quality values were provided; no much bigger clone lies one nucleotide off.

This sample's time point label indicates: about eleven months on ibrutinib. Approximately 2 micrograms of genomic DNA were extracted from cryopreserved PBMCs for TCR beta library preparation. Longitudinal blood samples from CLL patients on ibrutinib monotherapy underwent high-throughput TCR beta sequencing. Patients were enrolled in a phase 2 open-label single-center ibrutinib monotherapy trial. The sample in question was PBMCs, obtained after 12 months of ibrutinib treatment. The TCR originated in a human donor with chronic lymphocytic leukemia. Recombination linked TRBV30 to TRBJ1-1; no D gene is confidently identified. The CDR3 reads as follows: CAWRGRRGTEAFF. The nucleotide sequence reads TGTGCCTGGAGGGGTAGGCGGGGCACTGAAGCTTTCTTT. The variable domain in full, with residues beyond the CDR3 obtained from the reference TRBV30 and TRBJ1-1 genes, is SQTIHQWPATLVQPVGSPLSLECTVEGTSNPNLYWYRQAAGRGLQLLFYSVGIGQISSEVPQNLSASRPQDRQFILSSKKLLLSDSGFYLCAWRGRRGTEAFFGQGTRLTVV.